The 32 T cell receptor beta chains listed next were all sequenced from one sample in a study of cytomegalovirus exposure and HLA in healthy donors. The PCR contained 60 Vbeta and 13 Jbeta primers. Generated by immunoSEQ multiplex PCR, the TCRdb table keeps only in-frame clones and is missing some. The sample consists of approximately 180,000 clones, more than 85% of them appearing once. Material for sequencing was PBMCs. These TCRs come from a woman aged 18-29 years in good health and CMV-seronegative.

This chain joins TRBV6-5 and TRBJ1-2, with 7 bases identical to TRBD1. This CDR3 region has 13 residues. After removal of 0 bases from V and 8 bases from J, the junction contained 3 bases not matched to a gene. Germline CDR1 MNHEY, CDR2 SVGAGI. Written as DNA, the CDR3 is TGTGCCAGCAGTTACTCGCCAGGGGGAGGCTACACCTTC. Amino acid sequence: CASSYSPGGGYTF.

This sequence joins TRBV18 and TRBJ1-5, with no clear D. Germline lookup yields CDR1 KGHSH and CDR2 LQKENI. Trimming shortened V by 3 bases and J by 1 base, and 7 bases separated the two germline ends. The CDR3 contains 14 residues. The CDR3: CASSPTESNQPQHF. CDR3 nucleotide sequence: TGTGCCAGCTCACCGACGGAGAGCAATCAGCCCCAGCATTTT.

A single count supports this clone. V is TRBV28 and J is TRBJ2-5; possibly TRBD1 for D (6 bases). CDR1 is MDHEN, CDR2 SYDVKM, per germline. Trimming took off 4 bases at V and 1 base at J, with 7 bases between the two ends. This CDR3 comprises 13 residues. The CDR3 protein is CASSSTGQETQYF. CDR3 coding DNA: TGTGCCAGCAGTTCGACAGGCCAAGAGACCCAGTACTTC. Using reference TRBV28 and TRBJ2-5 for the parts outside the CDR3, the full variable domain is DVKVTQSSRYLVKRTGEKVFLECVQDMDHENMFWYRQDPGLGLRLIYFSYDVKMKEKGDIPEGYSVSREKKERFSLILESASTNQTSMYLCASSSTGQETQYFGPGTRLLVL.

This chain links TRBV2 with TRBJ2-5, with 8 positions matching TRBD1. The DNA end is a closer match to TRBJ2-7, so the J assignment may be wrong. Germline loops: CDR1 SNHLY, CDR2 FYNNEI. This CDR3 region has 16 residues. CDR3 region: CASSAPQGAGSYEQYF. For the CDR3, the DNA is TGTGCCAGCAGTGCTCCCCAGGGGGCCGGCTCCTACGAGCAGTACTTC.

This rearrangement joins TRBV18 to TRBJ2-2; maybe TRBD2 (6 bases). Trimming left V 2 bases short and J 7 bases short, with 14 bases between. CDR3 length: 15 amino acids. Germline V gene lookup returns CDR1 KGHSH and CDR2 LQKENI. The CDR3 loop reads CASSPWTIRDGELFF. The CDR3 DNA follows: TGTGCCAGCTCACCATGGACTATTAGAGACGGGGAGCTGTTTTTT.

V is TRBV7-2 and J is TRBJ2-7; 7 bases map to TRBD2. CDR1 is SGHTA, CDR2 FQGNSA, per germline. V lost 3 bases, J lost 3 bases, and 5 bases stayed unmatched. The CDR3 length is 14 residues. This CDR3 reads CASSFWAGDYEQYF. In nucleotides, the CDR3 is TGTGCCAGCAGCTTTTGGGCGGGAGACTACGAGCAGTACTTC.

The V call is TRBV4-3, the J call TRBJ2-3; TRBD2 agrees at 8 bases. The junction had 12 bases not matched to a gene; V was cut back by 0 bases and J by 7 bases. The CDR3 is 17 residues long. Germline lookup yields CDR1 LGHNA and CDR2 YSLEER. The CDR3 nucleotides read TGCGCCAGCAGCCAAGACACTAGCGGAAGAGGGTTGTATACGCAGTATTTT. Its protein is CASSQDTSGRGLYTQYF.

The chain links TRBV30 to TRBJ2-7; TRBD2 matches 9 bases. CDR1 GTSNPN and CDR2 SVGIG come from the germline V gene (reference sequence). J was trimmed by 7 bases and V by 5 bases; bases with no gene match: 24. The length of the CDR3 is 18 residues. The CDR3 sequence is CAWPPVASGEWAMGEQYF. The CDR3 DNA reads TGTGCCTGGCCGCCCGTGGCTAGCGGGGAGTGGGCAATGGGGGAGCAGTACTTC.

The CDR3 here is CASSLEAPRTQYF. DNA of the CDR3: TGTGCCAGCAGCTTAGAGGCCCCTAGGACCCAGTACTTC. V and J are TRBV7-2 and TRBJ2-5; D is unclear. Trimming shortened V by 1 base and J by 7 bases, and 10 bases separated the two germline ends. CDR1 and CDR2 from the germline V gene are SGHTA and FQGNSA. The CDR3 length is 13 residues. Supplemented by reference TRBV7-2 and TRBJ2-5, the full variable domain reads GAGVSQSPSNKVTEKGKDVELRCDPISGHTALYWYRQSLGQGLEFLIYFQGNSAPDKSGLPSDRFSAERTGGSVSTLTIQRTQQEDSAVYLCASSLEAPRTQYFGPGTRLLVL.

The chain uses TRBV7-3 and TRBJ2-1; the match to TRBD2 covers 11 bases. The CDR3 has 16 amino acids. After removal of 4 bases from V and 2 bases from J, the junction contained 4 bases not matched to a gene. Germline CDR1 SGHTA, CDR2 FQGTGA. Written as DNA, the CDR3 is TGTGCCAGCAGCTCACAGGGACTAGCGGCCTACAATGAGCAGTTCTTC. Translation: CASSSQGLAAYNEQFF.

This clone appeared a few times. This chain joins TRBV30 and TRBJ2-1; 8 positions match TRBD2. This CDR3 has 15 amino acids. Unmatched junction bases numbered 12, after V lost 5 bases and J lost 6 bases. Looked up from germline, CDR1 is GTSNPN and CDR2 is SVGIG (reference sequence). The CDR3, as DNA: TGTGCCTGGCTTTCTAGCGGGTCTACCTCCAATGAGCAGTTCTTC. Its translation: CAWLSSGSTSNEQFF.

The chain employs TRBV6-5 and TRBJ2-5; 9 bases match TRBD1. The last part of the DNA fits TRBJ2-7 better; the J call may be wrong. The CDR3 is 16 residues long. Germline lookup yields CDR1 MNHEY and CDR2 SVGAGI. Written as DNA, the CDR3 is TGTGCCAGCAGTTACTACCTTAGGGACAGGGAGGGCGAGCAGTACTTC. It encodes CASSYYLRDREGEQYF.

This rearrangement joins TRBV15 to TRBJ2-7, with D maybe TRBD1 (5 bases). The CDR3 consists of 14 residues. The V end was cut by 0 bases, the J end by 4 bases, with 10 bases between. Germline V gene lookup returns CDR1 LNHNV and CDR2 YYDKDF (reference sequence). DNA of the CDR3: TGTGCCACCAGCAGAGATGCTGGGGCATACGAGCAGTACTTC. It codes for CATSRDAGAYEQYF.

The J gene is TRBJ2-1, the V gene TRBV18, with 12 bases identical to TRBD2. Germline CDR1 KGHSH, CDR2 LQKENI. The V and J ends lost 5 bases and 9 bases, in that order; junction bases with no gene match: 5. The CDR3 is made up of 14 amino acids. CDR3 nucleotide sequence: TGTGCCAGCTCAGAGACTAGCGGGAGTTTTGAGCAGTTCTTC. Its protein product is CASSETSGSFEQFF. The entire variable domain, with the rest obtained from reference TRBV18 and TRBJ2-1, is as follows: NAGVMQNPRHLVRRRGQEARLRCSPMKGHSHVYWYRQLPEEGLKFMVYLQKENIIDESGMPKERFSAEFPKEGPSILRIQQVVRGDSAAYFCASSETSGSFEQFFGPGTRLTVL.

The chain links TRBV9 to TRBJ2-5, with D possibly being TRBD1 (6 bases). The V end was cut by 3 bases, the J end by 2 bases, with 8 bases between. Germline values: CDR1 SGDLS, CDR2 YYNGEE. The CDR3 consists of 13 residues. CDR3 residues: CASSEGQQETQYF. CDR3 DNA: TGTGCCAGCAGCGAAGGACAGCAAGAGACCCAGTACTTC.

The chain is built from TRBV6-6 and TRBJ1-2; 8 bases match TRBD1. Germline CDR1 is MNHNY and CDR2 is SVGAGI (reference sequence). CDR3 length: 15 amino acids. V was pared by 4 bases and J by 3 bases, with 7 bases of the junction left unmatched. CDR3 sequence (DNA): TGTGCCAGCAGTTCGACAGGGGACAAGTACTATGGCTACACCTTC. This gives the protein CASSSTGDKYYGYTF.

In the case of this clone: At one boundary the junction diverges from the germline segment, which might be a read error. In DNA form, the CDR3 reads TGTGCCAGCAGCTTAAGAACAGGGAATCGGAATGAGCAGCTCTTC. It is translated as CASSLRTGNRNEQLF. The rearrangement joins TRBV7-3 to TRBJ2-1; weak D call: TRBD1 (6 bases). The CDR3 is 15 residues long. Germline CDR1 SGHTA, CDR2 FQGTGA.

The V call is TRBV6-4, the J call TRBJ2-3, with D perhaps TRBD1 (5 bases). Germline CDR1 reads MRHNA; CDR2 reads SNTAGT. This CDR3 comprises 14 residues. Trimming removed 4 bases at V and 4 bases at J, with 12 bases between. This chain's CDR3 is CASSVLQGSDTQYF. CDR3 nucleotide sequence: TGTGCCAGCAGTGTGCTGCAGGGATCAGATACGCAGTATTTT.

The CDR3 bases are TGTGCCATCAGTGATGCAGGGAAGAGCTCCTACGAGCAGTACTTC. The encoded protein is CAISDAGKSSYEQYF. The J gene is TRBJ2-7, the V gene TRBV10-3; D perhaps matches TRBD1 (5 bases). Per germline, CDR1 ENHRY and CDR2 SYGVKD. V was trimmed by 3 bases and J by 0 bases, leaving 12 bases between them. CDR3 length: 15 residues.

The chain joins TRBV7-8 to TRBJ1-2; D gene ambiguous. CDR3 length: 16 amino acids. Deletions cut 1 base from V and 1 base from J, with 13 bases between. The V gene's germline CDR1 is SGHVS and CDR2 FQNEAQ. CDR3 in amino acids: CASSLEPIQINYGYTF. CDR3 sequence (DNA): TGTGCCAGCAGCTTAGAACCGATACAGATTAACTATGGCTACACCTTC. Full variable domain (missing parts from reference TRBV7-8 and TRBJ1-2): GAGVSQSPRYKVAKRGQDVALRCDPISGHVSLFWYQQALGQGPEFLTYFQNEAQLDKSGLPSDRFFAERPEGSVSTLKIQRTQQEDSAVYLCASSLEPIQINYGYTFGSGTRLTVV.

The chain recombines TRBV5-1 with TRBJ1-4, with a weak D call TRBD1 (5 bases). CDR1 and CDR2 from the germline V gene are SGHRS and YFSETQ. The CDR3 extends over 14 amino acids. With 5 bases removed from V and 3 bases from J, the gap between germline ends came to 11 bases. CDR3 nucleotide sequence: TGCGCCAGCAGACCGGGGGAGGCTAATGAAAAACTGTTTTTT. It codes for CASRPGEANEKLFF.

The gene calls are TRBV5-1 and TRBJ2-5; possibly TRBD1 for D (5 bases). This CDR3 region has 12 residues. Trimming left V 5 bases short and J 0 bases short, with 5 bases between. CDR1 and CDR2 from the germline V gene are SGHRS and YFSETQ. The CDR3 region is CASRQDQETQYF. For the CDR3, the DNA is TGCGCCAGCAGACAGGACCAAGAGACCCAGTACTTC. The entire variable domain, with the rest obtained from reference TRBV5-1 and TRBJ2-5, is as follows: KAGVTQTPRYLIKTRGQQVTLSCSPISGHRSVSWYQQTPGQGLQFLFEYFSETQRNKGNFPGRFSGRQFSNSRSEMNVSTLELGDSALYLCASRQDQETQYFGPGTRLLVL.

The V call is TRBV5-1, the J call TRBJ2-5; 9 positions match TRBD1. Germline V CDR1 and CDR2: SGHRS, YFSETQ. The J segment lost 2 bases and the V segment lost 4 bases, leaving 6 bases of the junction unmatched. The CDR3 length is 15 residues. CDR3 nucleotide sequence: TGCGCCAGCAGCACACTGGACAGGGGACAAGAGACCCAGTACTTC. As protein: CASSTLDRGQETQYF.

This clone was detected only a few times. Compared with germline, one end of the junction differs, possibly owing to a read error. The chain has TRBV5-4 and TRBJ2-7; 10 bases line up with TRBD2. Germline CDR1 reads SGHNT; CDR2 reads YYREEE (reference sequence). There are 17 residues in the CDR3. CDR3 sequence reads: CASSQEPSGGAPYEQYF. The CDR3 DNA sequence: TGCGCCAGCAGCCAAGAGCCTAGCGGGGGAGCGCCGTACGAGCAGTACTTC.

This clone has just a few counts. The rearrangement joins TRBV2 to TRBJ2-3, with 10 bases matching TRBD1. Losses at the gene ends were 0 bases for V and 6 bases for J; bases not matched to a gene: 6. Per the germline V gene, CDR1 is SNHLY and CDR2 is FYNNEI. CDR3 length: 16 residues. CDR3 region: CASSEAKGQGQDTQYF. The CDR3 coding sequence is TGTGCCAGCAGTGAAGCGAAGGGACAGGGGCAGGATACGCAGTATTTT.

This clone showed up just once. The CDR3 nucleotides read TGTGCCACCAGCAGACGGGAGACGGCTGGAAACACCATATATTTT. Amino acid sequence: CATSRRETAGNTIYF. The gene calls are TRBV15 and TRBJ1-3; D is ambiguous. Germline-derived CDR1 and CDR2 are LNHNV and YYDKDF (reference sequence). Trimming took off 2 bases at V and 2 bases at J, with 10 bases between the two ends. The CDR3 spans 15 residues.

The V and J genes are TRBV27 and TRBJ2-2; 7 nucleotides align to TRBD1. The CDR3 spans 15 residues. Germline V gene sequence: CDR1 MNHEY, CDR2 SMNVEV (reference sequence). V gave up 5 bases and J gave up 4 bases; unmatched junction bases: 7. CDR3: CASSTFRDSTGELFF. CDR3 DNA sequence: TGTGCCAGCAGTACCTTCCGGGACAGCACCGGGGAGCTGTTTTTT.

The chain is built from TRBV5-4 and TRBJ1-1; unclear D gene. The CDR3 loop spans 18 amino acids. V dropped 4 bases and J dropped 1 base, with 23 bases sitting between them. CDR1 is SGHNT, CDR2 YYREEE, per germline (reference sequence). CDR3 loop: CASSPGGTSPSTNTEAFF. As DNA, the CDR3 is TGTGCCAGCAGCCCCGGAGGTACATCCCCATCAACGAACACTGAAGCTTTCTTT.

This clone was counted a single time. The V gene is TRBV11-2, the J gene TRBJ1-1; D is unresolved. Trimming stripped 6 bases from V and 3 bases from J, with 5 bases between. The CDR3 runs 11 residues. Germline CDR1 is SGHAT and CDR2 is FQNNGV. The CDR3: CASRRDTEAFF. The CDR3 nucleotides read TGTGCCAGCAGGCGGGACACTGAAGCTTTCTTT.

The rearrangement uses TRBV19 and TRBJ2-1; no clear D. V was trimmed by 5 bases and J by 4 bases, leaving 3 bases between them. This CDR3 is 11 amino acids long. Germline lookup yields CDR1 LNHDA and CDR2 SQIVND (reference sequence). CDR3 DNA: TGTGCCAGTAGTCTTTACAATGAGCAGTTCTTC. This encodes CASSLYNEQFF.

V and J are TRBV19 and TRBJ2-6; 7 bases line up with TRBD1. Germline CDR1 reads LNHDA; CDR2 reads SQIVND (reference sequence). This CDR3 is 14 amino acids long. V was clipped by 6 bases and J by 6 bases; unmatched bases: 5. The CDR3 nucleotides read TGTGCCAGTAGGAGGGGGCGCCTGGCCAACGTCCTGACTTTC. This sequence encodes CASRRGRLANVLTF.

The chain's CDR3 is CASSQTRDTFLYGYTF. The CDR3 nucleotides are TGTGCCAGCAGCCAAACTAGGGACACCTTCCTCTATGGCTACACCTTC. This chain connects TRBV14 to TRBJ1-2, with D possibly matching TRBD1 (6 bases). The germline V gene has CDR1 SGHDN and CDR2 FVKESK. The CDR3 has 16 residues. Trimming took 2 bases from V and 4 from J, leaving 17 bases between them.